This entry lists 29 T cell receptor beta chains sequenced from one sample in a study of T cells in Graves' hyperthyroidism and ophthalmopathy. Using RNA transcripts as the source, TCR beta CDR3 regions were amplified. The HTBI primer set served for first-round RT-PCR of the TCR CDR3. TCRdb reprocessed the multiplex PCR reads with MiXCR, giving one entry per CDR3 protein. The data show about 400,000 distinct CDR3 sequences, about 15% seen once. The sequenced material came from blood. The receptors were gathered from a woman in her 30s with Graves' hyperthyroidism.

This clonotype showed up many times. V is TRBV5-1 and J is TRBJ2-1, with 7 bases that match TRBD2. From germline, CDR1 is SGHRS and CDR2 YFSETQ. With V trimmed by 6 bases and J by 2 bases, 8 bases remained unmatched. This CDR3 has 15 residues. Written as DNA, the CDR3 is TGCGCCAGCACCAGGGCGGGAGAGCCCTACAATGAGCAGTTCTTC. Amino acid sequence: CASTRAGEPYNEQFF.

The gene calls are TRBV7-2 and TRBJ1-2; 7 nucleotides agree with TRBD1. The CDR3 spans 15 residues. J gave up 4 bases and V 2 bases, and 7 bases lay outside the gene matches. Germline assignment: CDR1 SGHTA and CDR2 FQGNSA. Written as DNA, the CDR3 is TGTACCAGCAGCTTAACCGCGGGACAGACCTATGGCTACACCTTC. Encoded protein: CTSSLTAGQTYGYTF.

V is TRBV5-1 and J is TRBJ2-5; D ambiguous. Germline CDR1 SGHRS, CDR2 YFSETQ. The ends were cut back, 0 bases at V and 2 bases at J, with 11 bases in the middle. This CDR3 is built from 15 residues. The CDR3: CASSLGGSQQETQYF. The DNA for the CDR3 is TGCGCCAGCAGCTTGGGTGGCAGCCAACAAGAGACCCAGTACTTC.

The V call is TRBV25-1, the J call TRBJ2-1; no clear D gene. Germline V lookup: CDR1 MGHDK, CDR2 SYGVNS. The CDR3 is made up of 12 amino acids. Trimming removed 2 bases from V and 5 bases from J, with 4 bases in between. Here the CDR3 DNA reads TGTGCCAGCAGTGAAGCCGACAATGAGCAGTTCTTC. This gives the protein CASSEADNEQFF.

There are a few counts of this clonotype. This sequence joins TRBV7-9 and TRBJ1-4, with D perhaps TRBD1 (6 bases). Trimming took 5 bases from V and 3 from J, leaving 13 bases between them. Germline CDR1 SEHNR, CDR2 FQNEAQ (reference sequence). CDR3 length: 15 amino acids. CDR3 sequence (DNA): TGTGCCAGCAGCCCCAGCAGGGGCGCTAATGAAAAACTGTTTTTT. It codes for CASSPSRGANEKLFF.

The genes are TRBV25-1 and TRBJ2-1, with TRBD2 matching 10 bases. Looked up from germline, CDR1 is MGHDK and CDR2 is SYGVNS. This CDR3 has 14 amino acids. Germline trimming cut 4 bases from V and 8 bases from J; bases unmatched to any gene: 5. The CDR3 sequence: CASSVSGRADEQFF. For the CDR3, the DNA is TGTGCCAGCAGTGTCAGCGGGAGGGCGGATGAGCAGTTCTTC. Filled out from reference TRBV25-1 and TRBJ2-1, the complete variable domain reads EADIYQTPRYLVIGTGKKITLECSQTMGHDKMYWYQQDPGMELHLIHYSYGVNSTEKGDLSSESTVSRIRTEHFPLTLESARPSHTSQYLCASSVSGRADEQFFGPGTRLTVL.

This clonotype was counted many times. The V call is TRBV28, the J call TRBJ1-2, with a possible D match to TRBD1 (6 bases). CDR1 is MDHEN and CDR2 is SYDVKM in the germline V gene. CDR3 length: 14 residues. V lost 7 bases, J lost 2 bases, and 14 bases lay in between. The chain's CDR3 is CASTSDRMNYGYTF. The CDR3 DNA follows: TGTGCCAGCACCTCGGACAGAATGAACTATGGCTACACCTTC.

This chain connects TRBV9 to TRBJ2-7, with 13 bases identical to TRBD2. V lost 4 bases to trimming and J lost 4 bases; unmatched junction nucleotides: 14. The CDR3 loop spans 18 amino acids. Germline V gene data show CDR1 as SGDLS and CDR2 as YYNGEE. The CDR3 region has the DNA TGTGCCAGCAGCCCCGGGACTAGCGGGATGACGACACTTTACGAGCAGTACTTC. Amino acids: CASSPGTSGMTTLYEQYF.

This clonotype has at least ten counts. The chain uses TRBV7-8 and TRBJ1-2; D unresolved. V lost 2 bases and J lost 2, with 6 bases in between. The CDR3 extends over 13 amino acids. CDR1 SGHVS and CDR2 FQNEAQ come from the germline V gene. CDR3 sequence (DNA): TGTGCCAGCAGCTTACAACAGAACTATGGCTACACCTTC. The encoded protein is CASSLQQNYGYTF.

This clonotype was counted many times. This chain uses TRBV28 with TRBJ2-7; D is unclear. Per germline, CDR1 MDHEN and CDR2 SYDVKM. This CDR3 has 14 amino acids. V lost 2 bases and J lost 2, with 10 bases in between. CDR3 amino acids: CASSLQSETYEQYF. Written as DNA, the CDR3 is TGTGCCAGCAGTTTACAGTCGGAAACCTACGAGCAGTACTTC.

The rearrangement uses TRBV3-1 and TRBJ2-3; perhaps TRBD1 as D (6 bases). V was clipped by 0 bases and J by 1 base, with 14 bases between them. Germline V gene lookup returns CDR1 LGHDT and CDR2 YNNKEL (reference sequence). The CDR3 consists of 17 residues. The CDR3 loop is CASSQDFGRTGTDTQYF. As DNA, the CDR3 is TGTGCCAGCAGCCAAGATTTCGGCAGGACAGGCACAGATACGCAGTATTTT.

The chain couples TRBV19 to TRBJ2-5; D might be TRBD2 (5 bases). The germline V gene has CDR1 LNHDA and CDR2 SQIVND (reference sequence). This CDR3 comprises 19 residues. V was pared by 3 bases and J by 2 bases, with 25 bases between. The DNA of the CDR3 is TGTGCCAGTAGTATCCCTGATTCTGGACTGAGGGATCCACAAGAGACCCAGTACTTC. It yields the protein CASSIPDSGLRDPQETQYF.

In the case of this clonotype: A much larger clone is a single base away; this may be a read error. The rearrangement joins TRBV10-3 to TRBJ2-7; TRBD2 matches at 7 bases. Germline V gives CDR1 ENHRY, CDR2 SYGVKD. The CDR3 is 15 amino acids. CDR3 in amino acids: CAIGESVGGSGEQYF. The CDR3 bases are TGTGCCATCGGTGAGTCGGTTGGCGGGAGCGGAGAGCAGTACTTC.

This clonotype was recorded a few times. CDR3 amino acids: CASSFDARSYNSPLHF. Here the CDR3 DNA reads TGTGCCAGCAGCTTCGACGCGAGGTCCTATAATTCACCCCTCCACTTT. The chain uses TRBV7-8 and TRBJ1-6; D is uncertain. V was trimmed by 3 bases and J by 1 base, leaving 10 bases between them. The CDR3 has 16 amino acids. Germline V gives CDR1 SGHVS, CDR2 FQNEAQ.

The CDR3 DNA reads as TGTGCCAGCAGCCCAGGGGAGGGCCGGTCCTCTGGGGCCAACGTCCTGACTTTC. It yields the protein CASSPGEGRSSGANVLTF. The chain uses TRBV14 and TRBJ2-6; the D gene is possibly TRBD2 (7 bases). CDR3 length: 18 amino acids. The germline V gene has CDR1 SGHDN and CDR2 FVKESK. V lost 4 bases and J lost 0, with 16 bases in between.

The rearrangement uses TRBV3-1 and TRBJ2-3; D is uncertain. The CDR3 runs to 13 residues. CDR1 is LGHDT and CDR2 is YNNKEL in the germline V gene (reference sequence). The ends were cut back, 3 bases at V and 6 bases at J, with 10 bases in the middle. For the CDR3, the DNA is TGTGCCAGCAGCCACTCGAATAAGGATACGCAGTATTTT. Its translation: CASSHSNKDTQYF.

The sample holds many counts of this clonotype. The chain combines TRBV6-5 with TRBJ2-7; TRBD1 matches 8 bases. This CDR3 comprises 19 residues. Germline-derived CDR1 and CDR2 are MNHEY and SVGAGI. J was trimmed by 4 bases and V by 0 bases; bases with no gene match: 17. The DNA for the CDR3 is TGTGCCAGCAGTTACTCGTCGCAGCTAACCGCAGGGGGCCCGTACGAGCAGTACTTC. It codes for CASSYSSQLTAGGPYEQYF.

This clonotype was detected many times. The V call is TRBV12-3 or TRBV12-4, the J call TRBJ2-1; 10 bases align to TRBD1. After removal of 2 bases from V and 6 bases from J, the junction contained 10 bases not matched to a gene. The CDR3 runs to 17 residues. CDR3 sequence: CASSLRVGDRGPNEQFF. The CDR3, as DNA: TGTGCCAGCAGTTTAAGGGTCGGGGACAGGGGTCCCAATGAGCAGTTCTTC.

This clonotype was detected ten times or more. This sequence joins TRBV7-9 and TRBJ2-5, with D uncertain. V was shortened by 6 bases and J by 0 bases, with 11 bases between the two germline ends. The germline gives CDR1 SEHNR, CDR2 FQNEAQ (reference sequence). The CDR3 is 14 amino acids. Here the CDR3 DNA reads TGTGCCAGCAGACCGACCGCATACCAAGAGACCCAGTACTTC. Its protein product is CASRPTAYQETQYF.

The DNA of the CDR3 is TGTGCCACCAGTGAGAGGGGGGGCAGGAAGCCCCAGCATTTT. It encodes CATSERGGRKPQHF. The V and J genes are TRBV24-1 and TRBJ1-5; possibly TRBD1 for D (6 bases). V lost 4 bases, J lost 8 bases, and 14 bases lay in between. This CDR3 is built from 14 residues. Germline lookup yields CDR1 KGHDR and CDR2 SFDVKD.

This clonotype was observed many times. This sequence joins TRBV11-2 and TRBJ2-7, with 7 bases identical to TRBD2. J was trimmed by 7 bases and V by 4 bases; bases with no gene match: 13. Germline V gene data show CDR1 as SGHAT and CDR2 as FQNNGV. The CDR3 length is 15 residues. CDR3 loop: CASSSTPGGTGEQYF. The CDR3 DNA reads TGTGCCAGCAGCTCGACACCGGGGGGAACTGGGGAGCAGTACTTC.

This chain joins TRBV30 and TRBJ2-2, with TRBD1 identical over 7 bases. Germline CDR1 is GTSNPN and CDR2 is SVGIG (reference sequence). J was trimmed by 2 bases and V by 1 base; bases with no gene match: 4. The CDR3 contains 15 residues. For the CDR3, the DNA is TGTGCCTGGAGTGAGGGGACAGTCAACACCGGGGAGCTGTTTTTT. It yields the protein CAWSEGTVNTGELFF.

This clonotype came up many times. The CDR3 region is CASSPRPVRTDTQYF. In DNA, the CDR3 is TGTGCCAGCTCACCACGGCCAGTCCGCACAGATACGCAGTATTTT. The chain combines TRBV18 with TRBJ2-3; D is ambiguous. This CDR3 is built from 15 residues. V lost 1 base and J lost 1, with 9 bases in between. Germline lookup yields CDR1 KGHSH and CDR2 LQKENI. The variable domain in full, completed from reference TRBV18 and TRBJ2-3, reads NAGVMQNPRHLVRRRGQEARLRCSPMKGHSHVYWYRQLPEEGLKFMVYLQKENIIDESGMPKERFSAEFPKEGPSILRIQQVVRGDSAAYFCASSPRPVRTDTQYFGPGTRLTVL.

On this clonotype itself: Possible read error: a much larger clone is one base away. V usage is TRBV2 and J usage is TRBJ1-5, with D maybe TRBD1 (5 bases). The CDR3 sequence is 13 residues long. The V and J ends lost 1 base and 13 bases respectively, with 14 bases between them. CDR1 is SNHLY, CDR2 FYNNEI, per germline. The CDR3 spells CASSEGGLAPQHF. The CDR3 region has the DNA TGTGCCAGCAGTGAAGGGGGACTAGCCCCGCAGCATTTT.

This clonotype was seen ten or more times. This chain links TRBV5-8 with TRBJ1-6; 9 bases are shared with TRBD1. Germline loops: CDR1 SGHTS, CDR2 YDEGEE. This CDR3 contains 15 residues. The junction had 6 bases not matched to a gene; V was cut back by 4 bases and J by 7 bases. The CDR3 loop is CASSIGTGRNSPLHF. CDR3 nucleotides: TGTGCCAGCAGCATAGGGACAGGGAGGAATTCACCCCTCCACTTT.

In its sample, this clonotype was seen many times. The V and J genes are TRBV2 and TRBJ2-5, with TRBD2 as a possible D gene (5 bases). With 7 bases removed from V and 3 bases from J, the gap between germline ends came to 12 bases. Germline assignment: CDR1 SNHLY and CDR2 FYNNEI. The CDR3 covers 13 residues. This CDR3 reads CASTHLAEETQYF. DNA of the CDR3: TGTGCCAGCACCCATCTAGCAGAAGAGACCCAGTACTTC.

The sample holds many counts of this clonotype. This rearrangement joins TRBV28 to TRBJ1-1; D is uncertain. This CDR3 spans 14 amino acids. Trimming took off 8 bases at V and 2 bases at J, with 15 bases between the two ends. The germline V gene encodes CDR1 MDHEN and CDR2 SYDVKM. CDR3 loop: CASRSGSPNTEAFF. The CDR3 nucleotides read TGTGCCAGCCGAAGCGGGAGTCCTAACACTGAAGCTTTCTTT.

The chain carries TRBV4-1 and TRBJ2-7; D is tentatively TRBD1 or TRBD2 (5 bases each). With 8 bases removed from V and 5 bases from J, the gap between germline ends came to 19 bases. The V gene's germline CDR1 is MGHRA and CDR2 YSYEKL. The CDR3 consists of 14 residues. CDR3 in DNA: TGCGCCAGCGGGCCGGGACCCATGGCGGACGAGCAGTACTTC. Its translation: CASGPGPMADEQYF.

This clonotype was detected many times. The rearrangement joins TRBV11-2 to TRBJ2-1; 13 bases align to TRBD2. The CDR3 is made up of 18 amino acids. The germline V gene encodes CDR1 SGHAT and CDR2 FQNNGV. V dropped 5 bases and J dropped 5; count of bases not matched to a gene: 12. This CDR3 is CASSQRTSGSKEHNEQFF. Written as DNA, the CDR3 is TGTGCCAGCAGCCAGCGGACTAGCGGGAGTAAGGAACACAATGAGCAGTTCTTC.